This T cell receptor (beta chain) was identified in a study of control samples from healthy donors and cancer patients. The V gene's germline CDR1 is MGHRA and CDR2 YSYEKL. The CDR3 extends over 11 amino acids. Trimming removed 3 bases from V and 11 bases from J, with 10 bases in between. Repertoires were generated with immunoSEQ multiplex PCR, while TCRdb's copy carries only in-frame clones and drops some. This table has some 150,000 clones, over 90% appearing once. The sequence derives from a man in his fifties or sixties in good health. The rearrangement joins TRBV4-1 to TRBJ1-2; D is undetermined. Sample: blood. The CDR3 nucleotides read TGCGCCAGCAGCCACCAGGACCTATACACCTTC. This codes for CASSHQDLYTF.